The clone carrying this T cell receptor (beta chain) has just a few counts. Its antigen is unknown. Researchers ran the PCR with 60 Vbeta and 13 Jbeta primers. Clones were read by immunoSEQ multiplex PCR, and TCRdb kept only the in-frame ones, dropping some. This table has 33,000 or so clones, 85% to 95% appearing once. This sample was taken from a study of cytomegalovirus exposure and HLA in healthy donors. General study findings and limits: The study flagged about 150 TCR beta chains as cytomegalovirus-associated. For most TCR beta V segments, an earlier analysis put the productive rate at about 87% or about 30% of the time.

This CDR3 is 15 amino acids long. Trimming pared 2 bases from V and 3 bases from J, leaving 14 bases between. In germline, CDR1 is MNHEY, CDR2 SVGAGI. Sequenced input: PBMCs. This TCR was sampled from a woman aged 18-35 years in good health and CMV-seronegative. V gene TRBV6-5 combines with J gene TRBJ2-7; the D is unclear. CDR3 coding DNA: TGTGCCAGCAGTTACATGTCCAGTCACTACTACGAGCAGTACTTC. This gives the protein CASSYMSSHYYEQYF.